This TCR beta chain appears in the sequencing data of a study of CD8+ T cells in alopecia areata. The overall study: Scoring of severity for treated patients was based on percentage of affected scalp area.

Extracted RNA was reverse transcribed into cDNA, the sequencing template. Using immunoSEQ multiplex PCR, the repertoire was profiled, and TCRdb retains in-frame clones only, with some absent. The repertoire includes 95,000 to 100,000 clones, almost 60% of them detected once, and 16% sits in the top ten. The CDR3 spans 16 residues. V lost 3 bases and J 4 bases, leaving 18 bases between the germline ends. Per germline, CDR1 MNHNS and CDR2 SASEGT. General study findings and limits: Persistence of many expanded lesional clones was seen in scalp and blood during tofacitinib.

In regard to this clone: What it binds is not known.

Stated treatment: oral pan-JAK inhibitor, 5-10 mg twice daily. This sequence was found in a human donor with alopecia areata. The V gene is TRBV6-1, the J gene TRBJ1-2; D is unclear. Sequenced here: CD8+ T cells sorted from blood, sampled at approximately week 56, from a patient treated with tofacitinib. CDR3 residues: CASSEGNGINTYGYTF. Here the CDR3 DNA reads TGTGCCAGCAGTGAGGGAAACGGGATCAACACCTATGGCTACACCTTC.